The next 2 T cell receptor beta chains were all read from a single sample in a study of high-grade serous ovarian cancer treatment subgroups. Only in-frame clones appear in the TCRdb table, and some are missing; sequencing was by immunoSEQ multiplex PCR. The sample yields some 4,400 clones, 69% seen once. Tumor samples were taken before definitive surgery or chemotherapy. Sequencing was carried out using tumor tissue. These receptors all come from a human donor with high-grade serous ovarian cancer.

The chain combines TRBV9 with TRBJ2-6; no definite D call. The V end lost 0 bases, the J end lost 0 bases, and 7 bases lay between the germline ends. CDR1 and CDR2 from the germline V gene are SGDLS and YYNGEE. The CDR3 loop spans 16 amino acids. The CDR3 region is CASSVAPSSGANVLTF. DNA of the CDR3: TGTGCCAGCAGCGTAGCTCCAAGCTCTGGGGCCAACGTCCTGACTTTC.

The chain joins TRBV7-2 to TRBJ1-5; no firm D call. V lost 0 bases to trimming and J lost 7 bases, with 10 bases between them. The CDR3 length is 14 residues. Germline-derived CDR1 and CDR2 are SGHTA and FQGNSA. The CDR3 reads CASSLAPQGQPQHF. CDR3 in DNA: TGTGCCAGCAGCTTAGCCCCCCAAGGGCAGCCCCAGCATTTT.